The T cell receptor beta chain described here comes from a study of blood T cell repertoires in COVID-19. Study as a whole: Samples taken during acute and convalescent COVID-19 were collected in the United States, Italy and Spain. The cDNA or gDNA used as material had been derived from T cells, B-cell-depleted T cells, or PBMCs.

This clone was seen repeatedly, ten times or more. Recruited during active infection, patients (from Seattle) were subsequently followed longitudinally. Original handling: Reference gene primers were amplified, and this amplification served to estimate nucleated cell counts. TCRdb's table, derived via immunoSEQ multiplex PCR, lists solely in-frame clones and lacks some. Clone size and V and J calls were adopted from that table, with D and trimming inferred from the DNA. The sample contains approximately 90,000 clones, about four fifths of which appear only once. The V and J ends lost 4 bases and 2 bases respectively, with 21 bases between them. The CDR3 is made up of 17 amino acids. From germline, CDR1 is SGHVS and CDR2 FQNEAQ.

Sequencing was carried out using peripheral blood. V gene TRBV7-8 combines with J gene TRBJ2-7, with TRBD2 as a possible D gene (6 bases). The TCR was taken from a man aged 65-85 years with COVID-19, enrolled during active disease. The CDR3 reads CASSSINVADGTYEQYF. In DNA, the CDR3 is TGTGCCAGCAGCTCCATCAACGTAGCGGATGGCACCTACGAGCAGTACTTC.